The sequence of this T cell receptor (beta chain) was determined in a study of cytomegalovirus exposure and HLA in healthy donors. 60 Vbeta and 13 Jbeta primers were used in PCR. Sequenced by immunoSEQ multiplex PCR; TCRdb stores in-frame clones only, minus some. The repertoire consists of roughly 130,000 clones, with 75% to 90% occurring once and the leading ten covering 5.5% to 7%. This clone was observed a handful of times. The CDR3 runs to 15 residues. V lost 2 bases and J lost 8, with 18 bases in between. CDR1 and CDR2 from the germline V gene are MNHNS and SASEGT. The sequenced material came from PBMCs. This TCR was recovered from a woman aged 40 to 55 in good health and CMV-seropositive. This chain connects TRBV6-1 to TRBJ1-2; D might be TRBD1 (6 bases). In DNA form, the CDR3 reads TGTGCCAGCAGTGAAAGCGGGGGGCGCATATGGGGCTACACCTTC. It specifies CASSESGGRIWGYTF.